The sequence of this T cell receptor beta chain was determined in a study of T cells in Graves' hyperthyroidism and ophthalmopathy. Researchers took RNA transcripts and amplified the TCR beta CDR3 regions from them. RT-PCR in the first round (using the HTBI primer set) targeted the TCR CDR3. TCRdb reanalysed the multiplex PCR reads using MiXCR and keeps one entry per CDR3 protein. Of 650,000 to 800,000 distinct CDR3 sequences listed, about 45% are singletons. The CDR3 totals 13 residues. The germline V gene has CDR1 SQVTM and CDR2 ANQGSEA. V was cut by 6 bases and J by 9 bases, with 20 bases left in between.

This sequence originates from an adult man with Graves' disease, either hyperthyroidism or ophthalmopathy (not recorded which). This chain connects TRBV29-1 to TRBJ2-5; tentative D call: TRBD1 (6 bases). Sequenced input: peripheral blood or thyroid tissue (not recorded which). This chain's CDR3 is CSVATGRVAPQYF. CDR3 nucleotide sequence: TGCAGCGTGGCTACAGGGCGGGTTGCCCCCCAGTACTTC. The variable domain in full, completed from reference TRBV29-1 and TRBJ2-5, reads SAVISQKPSRDICQRGTSLTIQCQVDSQVTMMFWYRQQPGQSLTLIATANQGSEATYESGFVIDKFPISRPNLTFSTLTVSNMSPEDSSIYLCSVATGRVAPQYFGPGTRLLVL.